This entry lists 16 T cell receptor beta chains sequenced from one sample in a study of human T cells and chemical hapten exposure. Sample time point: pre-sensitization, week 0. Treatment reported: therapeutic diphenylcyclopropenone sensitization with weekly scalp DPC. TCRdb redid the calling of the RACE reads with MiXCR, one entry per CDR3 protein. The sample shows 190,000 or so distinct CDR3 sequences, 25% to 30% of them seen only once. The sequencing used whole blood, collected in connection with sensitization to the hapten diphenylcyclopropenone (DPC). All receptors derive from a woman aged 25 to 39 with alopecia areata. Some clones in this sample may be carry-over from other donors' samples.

The CDR3 bases are TGTGCCAGCAGTCCCGGGACTAGAGGAGAGACCCAGTACTTC. This codes for CASSPGTRGETQYF. V is TRBV27 and J is TRBJ2-5; 8 nucleotides line up with TRBD2. Germline V gene data show CDR1 as MNHEY and CDR2 as SMNVEV (reference sequence). V was pared by 5 bases and J by 4 bases, with 6 bases of the junction left unmatched. The length of the CDR3 is 14 residues.

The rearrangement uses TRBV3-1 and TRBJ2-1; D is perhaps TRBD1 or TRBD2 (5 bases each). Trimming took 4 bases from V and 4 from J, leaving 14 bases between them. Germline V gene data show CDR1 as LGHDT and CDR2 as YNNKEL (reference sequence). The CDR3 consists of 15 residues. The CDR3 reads CASSPLWDQYNEQFF. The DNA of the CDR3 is TGTGCCAGCAGCCCCCTCTGGGACCAGTACAATGAGCAGTTCTTC.

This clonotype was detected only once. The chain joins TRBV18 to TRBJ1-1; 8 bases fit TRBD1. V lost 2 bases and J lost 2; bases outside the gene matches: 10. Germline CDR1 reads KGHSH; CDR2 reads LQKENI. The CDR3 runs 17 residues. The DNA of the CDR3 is TGTGCCAGCTCACCAGGACAGGGCCTGATAATTAACACTGAAGCTTTCTTT. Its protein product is CASSPGQGLIINTEAFF.

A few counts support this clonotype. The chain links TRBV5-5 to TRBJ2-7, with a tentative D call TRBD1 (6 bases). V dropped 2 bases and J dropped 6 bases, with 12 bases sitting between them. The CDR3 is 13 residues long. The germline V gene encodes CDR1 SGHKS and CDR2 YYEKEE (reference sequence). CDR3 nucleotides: TGTGCCAGCAGCTTTACAGGGAGTCCCGAGCAGTACTTC. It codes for CASSFTGSPEQYF.

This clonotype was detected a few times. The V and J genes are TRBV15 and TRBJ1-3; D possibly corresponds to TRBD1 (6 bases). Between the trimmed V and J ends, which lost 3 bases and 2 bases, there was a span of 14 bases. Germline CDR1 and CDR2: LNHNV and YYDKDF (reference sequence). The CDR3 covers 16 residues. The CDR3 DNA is TGTGCCACCAGCAGCCCCGGGACAAGGACTGGAAACACCATATATTTT. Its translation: CATSSPGTRTGNTIYF.

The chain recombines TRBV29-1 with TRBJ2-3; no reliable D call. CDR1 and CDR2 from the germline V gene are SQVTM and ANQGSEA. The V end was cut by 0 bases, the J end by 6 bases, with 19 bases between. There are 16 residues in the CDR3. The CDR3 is CSVEEPAISVGDTQYF. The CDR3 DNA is TGCAGCGTTGAAGAGCCGGCCATCTCGGTGGGGGATACGCAGTATTTT.

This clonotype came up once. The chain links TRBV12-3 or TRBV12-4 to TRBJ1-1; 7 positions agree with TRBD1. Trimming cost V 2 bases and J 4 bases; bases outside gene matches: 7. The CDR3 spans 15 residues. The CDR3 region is CASSLPGQSGTEAFF. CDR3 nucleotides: TGTGCCAGCAGTTTACCGGGACAGAGCGGCACTGAAGCTTTCTTT.

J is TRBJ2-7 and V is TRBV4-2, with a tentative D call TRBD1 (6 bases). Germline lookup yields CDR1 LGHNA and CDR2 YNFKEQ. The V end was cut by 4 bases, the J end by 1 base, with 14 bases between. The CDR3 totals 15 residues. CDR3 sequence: CASSLRQEVSYEQYF. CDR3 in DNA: TGTGCCAGCAGCCTCAGACAGGAGGTTTCCTACGAGCAGTACTTC.

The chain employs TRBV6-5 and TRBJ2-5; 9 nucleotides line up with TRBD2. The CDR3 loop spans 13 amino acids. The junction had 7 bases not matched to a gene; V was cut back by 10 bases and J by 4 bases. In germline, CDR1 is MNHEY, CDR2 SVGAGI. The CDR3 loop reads CATAGGPRETQYF. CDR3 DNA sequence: TGTGCCACCGCGGGGGGGCCGCGAGAGACCCAGTACTTC.

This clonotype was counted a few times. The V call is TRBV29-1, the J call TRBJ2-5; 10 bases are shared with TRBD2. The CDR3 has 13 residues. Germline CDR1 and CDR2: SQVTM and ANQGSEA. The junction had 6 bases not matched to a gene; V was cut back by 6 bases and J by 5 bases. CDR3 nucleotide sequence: TGCAGCGTGAACTTAGCGGGGGGCGAGACCCAGTACTTC. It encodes CSVNLAGGETQYF. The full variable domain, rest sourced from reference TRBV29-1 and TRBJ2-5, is SAVISQKPSRDICQRGTSLTIQCQVDSQVTMMFWYRQQPGQSLTLIATANQGSEATYESGFVIDKFPISRPNLTFSTLTVSNMSPEDSSIYLCSVNLAGGETQYFGPGTRLLVL.

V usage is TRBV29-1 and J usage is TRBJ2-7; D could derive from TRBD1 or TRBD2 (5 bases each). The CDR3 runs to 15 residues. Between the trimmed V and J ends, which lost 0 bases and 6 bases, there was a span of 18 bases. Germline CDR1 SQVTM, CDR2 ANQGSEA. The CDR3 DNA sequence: TGCAGCGTTGAAGATGACACTGGGGGACGATCCGAGCAGTACTTC. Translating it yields CSVEDDTGGRSEQYF.

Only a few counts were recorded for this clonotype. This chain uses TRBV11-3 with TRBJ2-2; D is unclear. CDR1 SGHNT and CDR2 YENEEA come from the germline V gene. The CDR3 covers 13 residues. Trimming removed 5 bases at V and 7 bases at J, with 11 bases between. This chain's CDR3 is CASSPPGFGELFF. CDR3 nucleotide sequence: TGTGCCAGCAGCCCCCCGGGTTTCGGGGAGCTGTTTTTT.

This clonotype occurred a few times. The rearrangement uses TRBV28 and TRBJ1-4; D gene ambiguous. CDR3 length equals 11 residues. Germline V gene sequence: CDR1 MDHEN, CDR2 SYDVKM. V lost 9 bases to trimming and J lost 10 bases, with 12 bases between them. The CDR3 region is CASRSDGKLFF. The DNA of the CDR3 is TGTGCCAGTAGGTCTGATGGAAAACTGTTTTTT.

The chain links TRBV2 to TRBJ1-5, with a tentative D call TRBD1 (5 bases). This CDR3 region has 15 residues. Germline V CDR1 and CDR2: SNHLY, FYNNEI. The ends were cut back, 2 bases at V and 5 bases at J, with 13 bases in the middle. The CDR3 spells CASSETTTAYQPQHF. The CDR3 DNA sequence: TGTGCCAGCAGTGAAACGACGACAGCGTATCAGCCCCAGCATTTT. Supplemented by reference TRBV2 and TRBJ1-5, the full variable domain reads EPEVTQTPSHQVTQMGQEVILRCVPISNHLYFYWYRQILGQKVEFLVSFYNNEISEKSEIFDDQFSVERPDGSNFTLKIRSTKLEDSAMYFCASSETTTAYQPQHFGDGTRLSIL.

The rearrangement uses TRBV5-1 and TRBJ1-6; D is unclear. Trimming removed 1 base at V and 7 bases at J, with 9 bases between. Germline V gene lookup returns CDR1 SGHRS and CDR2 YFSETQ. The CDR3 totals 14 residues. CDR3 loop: CASSLSRPNSPLHF. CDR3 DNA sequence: TGCGCCAGCAGCTTGAGCAGACCAAATTCACCCCTCCACTTT.

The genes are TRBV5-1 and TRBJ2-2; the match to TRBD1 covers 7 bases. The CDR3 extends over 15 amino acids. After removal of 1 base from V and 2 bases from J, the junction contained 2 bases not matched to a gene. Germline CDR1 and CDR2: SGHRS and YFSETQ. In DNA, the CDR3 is TGCGCCAGCAGCTTGCGGGACAGTAACACCGGGGAGCTGTTTTTT. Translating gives CASSLRDSNTGELFF.